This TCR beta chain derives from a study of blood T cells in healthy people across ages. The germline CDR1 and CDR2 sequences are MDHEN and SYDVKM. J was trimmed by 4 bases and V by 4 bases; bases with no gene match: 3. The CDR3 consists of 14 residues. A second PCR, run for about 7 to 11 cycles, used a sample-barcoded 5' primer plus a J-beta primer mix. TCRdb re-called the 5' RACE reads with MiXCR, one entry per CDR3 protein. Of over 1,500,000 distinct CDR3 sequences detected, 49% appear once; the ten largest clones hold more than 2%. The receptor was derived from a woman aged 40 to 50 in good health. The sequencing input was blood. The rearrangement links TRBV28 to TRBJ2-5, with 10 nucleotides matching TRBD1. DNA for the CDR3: TGTGCCAGCAGTTACCGGGACAGGGGAGAGACCCAGTACTTC. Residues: CASSYRDRGETQYF.